Detailed here is one TCR beta chain. The method was immunoSEQ multiplex PCR; TCRdb's version includes in-frame clones alone and lacks a portion of them. This table has some 400,000 clones, more than 75% appearing once. The Seattle patients joined while their infection was active and were tracked longitudinally afterward. This entry belongs to a study of blood T cell repertoires in COVID-19. At the level of the study: Samples came from the United States, Italy and Spain, spanning acute and convalescent COVID-19. T cells, B-cell-depleted T cells, or PBMCs supplied cDNA or gDNA.

Germline trimming cut 4 bases from V and 8 bases from J; bases unmatched to any gene: 14. The CDR3 runs 16 residues. CDR1 is SGHRS and CDR2 is YFSETQ in the germline V gene. The sequence was collected from a woman under 40 with COVID-19, enrolled during active disease. The chain is built from TRBV5-1 and TRBJ1-5; 8 bases match TRBD1. The sample consisted of peripheral blood. The CDR3 nucleotides read TGCGCCAGCAGCCTGACAGGGGCCCTTCCCTTGGAGCCCCAGCATTTT. Translated: CASSLTGALPLEPQHF.